A single T cell receptor beta chain is shown here with its context. Eight distinct reactions (per sample) were used to make the cDNA. TCRdb reanalyzed the 5' RACE reads and collapses them to one entry per CDR3 protein, without DNA. This table lists about 380,000 distinct CDR3 sequences. This entry belongs to a study of monozygotic twins with inflammatory bowel disease. One blood sample of roughly 2.5 ml was taken from each donor. The length of the CDR3 is 11 residues. In germline, CDR1 is SEHNR, CDR2 FQNEAQ (reference sequence). The receptor's source is a human donor with ulcerative colitis or Crohn's disease, or a healthy co-twin of an affected twin (not recorded which). The specimen was blood. The chain combines TRBV7-9 with TRBJ1-1. The CDR3 region is CASSSRAEAFF.